These 29 T cell receptor beta chains were all obtained from the same sample, sequenced in a study of radiotherapy plus CTLA-4 blockade in lung cancer. TCRdb's table, derived via immunoSEQ multiplex PCR, lists solely in-frame clones and lacks some. Of some 46,000 clones listed, approximately 85% are singletons. The sample in question was peripheral blood, obtained from a patient treated with radiotherapy plus ipilimumab. All receptors derive from a human donor with non-small cell lung cancer who had stable disease on radiotherapy plus ipilimumab.

This clone appeared a few times. CDR3 amino acids: CASSLTQGTEAFF. Here the CDR3 DNA reads TGTGCCAGCAGCTTAACTCAGGGCACTGAAGCTTTCTTT. The rearrangement uses TRBV7-7 and TRBJ1-1; D is perhaps TRBD1 (5 bases). V lost 2 bases and J 4 bases, leaving 8 bases between the germline ends. The CDR3 covers 13 residues. In germline, CDR1 is SSHAT, CDR2 FNYEAQ (reference sequence). The variable domain in full, with the rest retrieved from reference TRBV7-7 and TRBJ1-1, is GAGVSQSPRYKVTKRGQDVTLRCDPISSHATLYWYQQALGQGPEFLTYFNYEAQPDKSGLPSDRFSAERPEGSISTLTIQRTEQRDSAMYRCASSLTQGTEAFFGQGTRLTVV.

CDR3 in amino acids: CASSIQGQGDPYEQYF. The CDR3 DNA follows: TGCGCCAGCAGCATTCAAGGACAGGGGGACCCCTACGAGCAGTACTTC. The rearrangement uses TRBV5-1 and TRBJ2-7, with 10 positions matching TRBD1. The CDR3 contains 16 residues. Germline CDR1 SGHRS, CDR2 YFSETQ. Trimming took 4 bases from V and 2 from J; bases not matched to a gene: 9.

The chain combines TRBV5-6 with TRBJ2-1, with D tentatively TRBD1 (6 bases). The CDR3 covers 17 residues. Trimming removed 3 bases at V and 0 bases at J, with 16 bases between. Germline CDR1 reads SGHDT; CDR2 reads YYEEEE. As DNA, the CDR3 is TGTGCCAGCAGCTCCCTCGGTCAGGGGCCCTCCTACAATGAGCAGTTCTTC. It yields the protein CASSSLGQGPSYNEQFF.

The V gene is TRBV7-9, the J gene TRBJ2-2, with 7 positions matching TRBD1. Germline CDR1 SEHNR, CDR2 FQNEAQ (reference sequence). The V segment lost 8 bases and the J segment 2 bases; nucleotides outside the gene matches: 8. This CDR3 is 15 amino acids long. The CDR3 DNA is TGTGCCAGCGGCGGCTCAGGGGGTAACACCGGGGAGCTGTTTTTT. Translated, it gives CASGGSGGNTGELFF.

V is TRBV6-5 and J is TRBJ2-7; tentative D call: TRBD2 (6 bases). Germline V gene data show CDR1 as MNHEY and CDR2 as SVGAGI. CDR3 size: 15 residues. The V gene lost 6 bases and the J gene lost 7 bases, with 22 bases spanning the gap. CDR3 coding DNA: TGTGCCAGCAGGAATGGGTGGGTCCCTGGGGGGGAGCAGTACTTC. It is translated as CASRNGWVPGGEQYF.

Only one count was recorded for this clone. The J gene is TRBJ2-2, the V gene TRBV11-3; 10 nucleotides line up with TRBD1. This CDR3 region has 15 residues. Trimming took 8 bases from V and 5 from J; bases not matched to a gene: 8. Germline-derived CDR1 and CDR2 are SGHNT and YENEEA. This CDR3 reads CASSGDRGVTGELFF. The CDR3 DNA reads as TGTGCCAGCTCAGGGGACAGGGGAGTTACCGGGGAGCTGTTTTTT. Based on the CDR3 plus reference TRBV11-3 and TRBJ2-2, the full variable domain is EAGVVQSPRYKIIEKKQPVAFWCNPISGHNTLYWYLQNLGQGPELLIRYENEEAVDDSQLPKDRFSAERLKGVDSTLKIQPAELGDSAVYLCASSGDRGVTGELFFGEGSRLTVL.

Regarding this clone: A junction end diverges from the germline sequence, so it may reflect a read error. This sequence joins TRBV6-6 and TRBJ2-1; D may be TRBD2 (5 bases). The CDR3 runs 12 residues. CDR1 MNHNY and CDR2 SVGAGI come from the germline V gene (reference sequence). The CDR3 is CASSFDYSEQFF. For the CDR3, the DNA is TGTGCCAGCAGCTTCGACTACAGTGAGCAGTTCTTC.

The chain joins TRBV10-3 to TRBJ2-1, with TRBD1 identical over 8 bases. Germline loops: CDR1 ENHRY, CDR2 SYGVKD. The CDR3 has 16 residues. Trimming took 6 bases from V and 3 from J; bases not matched to a gene: 10. DNA for the CDR3: TGTGCCATCAGAGGAGAATCGGACAGGGTCTACAATGAGCAGTTCTTC. Residues: CAIRGESDRVYNEQFF.

The chain has TRBV6-5 and TRBJ2-1, with 10 bases lining up with TRBD2. The CDR3 is made up of 15 amino acids. Germline CDR1 reads MNHEY; CDR2 reads SVGAGI. Trimming removed 4 bases from V and 7 bases from J; junction bases left unmatched: 7. CDR3 residues: CASSFRTSGENEQFF. CDR3 sequence (DNA): TGTGCCAGCAGTTTCAGGACTAGCGGCGAGAATGAGCAGTTCTTC.

This chain uses TRBV7-2 with TRBJ2-5, with D perhaps TRBD2 (6 bases). The CDR3 consists of 15 residues. Germline V gene data show CDR1 as SGHTA and CDR2 as FQGNSA. With 2 bases removed from V and 5 bases from J, the gap between germline ends came to 15 bases. The CDR3 spells CASSLMGSGVETQYF. The CDR3 DNA reads TGTGCCAGCAGCTTAATGGGATCGGGAGTGGAGACCCAGTACTTC.

As concerns this clone: At the DNA level, this CDR3 is encoded by other sequences in the same sample as well. This chain joins TRBV7-9 and TRBJ2-1; 9 bases are a match to TRBD2. Per the germline V gene, CDR1 is SEHNR and CDR2 is FQNEAQ (reference sequence). The CDR3 is 17 residues long. J was trimmed by 3 bases and V by 3 bases; bases with no gene match: 9. CDR3 coding DNA: TGTGCCAGCAGCTTCTACCTAGCGGGATCCGGCTACAATGAGCAGTTCTTC. Protein product: CASSFYLAGSGYNEQFF. Supplemented by reference TRBV7-9 and TRBJ2-1, the full variable domain reads DTGVSQNPRHKITKRGQNVTFRCDPISEHNRLYWYRQTLGQGPEFLTYFQNEAQLEKSRLLSDRFSAERPKGSFSTLEIQRTEQGDSAMYLCASSFYLAGSGYNEQFFGPGTRLTVL.

The chain is built from TRBV28 and TRBJ2-5, with D possibly being TRBD2 (6 bases). The J call is uncertain, as TRBJ2-7 better fits the DNA end. The CDR3 runs to 14 residues. Germline CDR1 reads MDHEN; CDR2 reads SYDVKM. As DNA, the CDR3 is TGTGCCAGCAGTTTAGGAGGGGTCGCCTACGAGCAGTACTTC. Encoded protein: CASSLGGVAYEQYF.

This chain joins TRBV10-1 and TRBJ2-5; the match to TRBD2 covers 9 bases. After removal of 0 bases from V and 0 bases from J, the junction contained 5 bases not matched to a gene. The CDR3 is 17 amino acids. The V gene's germline CDR1 is WNHNN and CDR2 SYGVQD (reference sequence). The CDR3 coding sequence is TGCGCCAGCAGTGAGTCGGAAGTAGCGGGAGACCAAGAGACCCAGTACTTC. Translated: CASSESEVAGDQETQYF.

In this sample, this clone turned up once. The V and J genes are TRBV2 and TRBJ1-1; D perhaps matches TRBD1 (5 bases). Germline V CDR1 and CDR2: SNHLY, FYNNEI. The CDR3 length is 14 residues. Trimming shortened V by 3 bases and J by 5 bases, and 13 bases separated the two germline ends. CDR3 in amino acids: CASSEGVAGTEAFF. The CDR3 nucleotides are TGTGCCAGCAGTGAGGGGGTTGCGGGGACTGAAGCTTTCTTT. The complete variable domain, with remaining parts taken from reference TRBV2 and TRBJ1-1, reads EPEVTQTPSHQVTQMGQEVILRCVPISNHLYFYWYRQILGQKVEFLVSFYNNEISEKSEIFDDQFSVERPDGSNFTLKIRSTKLEDSAMYFCASSEGVAGTEAFFGQGTRLTVV.

V and J are TRBV2 and TRBJ2-7, with TRBD2 identical over 13 bases. Germline assignment: CDR1 SNHLY and CDR2 FYNNEI. This CDR3 region has 16 residues. V lost 3 bases to trimming and J lost 3 bases; unmatched junction nucleotides: 5. The chain's CDR3 is CASSEPGTSGIYEQYF. The CDR3 nucleotides are TGTGCCAGCAGTGAGCCGGGGACTAGCGGGATCTACGAGCAGTACTTC.

This chain links TRBV4-2 with TRBJ2-1, with TRBD2 matching over 8 bases. The CDR3 covers 19 residues. V gave up 0 bases and J gave up 7 bases; unmatched junction bases: 17. Looked up from germline, CDR1 is LGHNA and CDR2 is YNFKEQ. The DNA for the CDR3 is TGTGCCAGCAGCCAAGATCGGGGCCCGGGGGGGGCGGGGGGAAATGAGCAGTTCTTC. Protein: CASSQDRGPGGAGGNEQFF.

This chain links TRBV30 with TRBJ2-7, with 7 bases that match TRBD1. The CDR3 spans 13 residues. The germline V gene encodes CDR1 GTSNPN and CDR2 SVGIG (reference sequence). The V and J ends lost 4 bases and 4 bases, in that order; junction bases with no gene match: 7. For the CDR3, the DNA is TGTGCCTGGAAGGACAGGAGGAAGTACGAGCAGTACTTC. Translation gives CAWKDRRKYEQYF.

This clone occurred a few times. This sequence joins TRBV4-1 and TRBJ1-1, with 7 bases aligning to TRBD1. Germline V CDR1 and CDR2: MGHRA, YSYEKL. This CDR3 contains 19 residues. Trimming removed 3 bases from V and 1 base from J; junction bases left unmatched: 17. The CDR3 DNA reads as TGCGCCAGCAGCCACGTAATCTTGAGCTACAGGGGACAGAACACTGAAGCTTTCTTT. Its protein product is CASSHVILSYRGQNTEAFF.

The chain joins TRBV19 to TRBJ2-1; 12 bases map to TRBD1. Per the germline V gene, CDR1 is LNHDA and CDR2 is SQIVND (reference sequence). Trimming cost V 5 bases and J 7 bases; bases outside gene matches: 9. The CDR3 has 16 residues. The CDR3 loop is CASSPRRDRGQNEQFF. For the CDR3, the DNA is TGTGCCAGTAGTCCCCGCCGGGACAGGGGGCAGAATGAGCAGTTCTTC.

This clone was observed a handful of times. The rearrangement links TRBV6-4 to TRBJ1-1, with 9 bases matching TRBD1. This CDR3 is 14 amino acids long. With V trimmed by 6 bases and J by 11 bases, 13 bases remained unmatched. Germline-derived CDR1 and CDR2 are MRHNA and SNTAGT. The CDR3 here is CASSSIPGQGGAFF. For the CDR3, the DNA is TGTGCCAGCAGCAGCATTCCGGGACAGGGAGGCGCTTTCTTT.

The table lists this clone with a few counts. The J gene is TRBJ1-1, the V gene TRBV7-9; 9 bases agree with TRBD1. The CDR3 has 16 amino acids. V shed 4 bases and J 3 bases; nucleotides not matched to a gene: 9. Germline V gene sequence: CDR1 SEHNR, CDR2 FQNEAQ (reference sequence). The CDR3 DNA is TGTGCCAGCAGCTCAAAGACAGGGGGATTAGACACTGAAGCTTTCTTT. Its translation: CASSSKTGGLDTEAFF.

The rearrangement links TRBV4-1 to TRBJ2-2, with 11 bases that match TRBD2. Germline lookup yields CDR1 MGHRA and CDR2 YSYEKL. The CDR3 is 19 residues long. The trim removed 4 bases at V and 0 bases at J, leaving 10 bases unmatched. The CDR3 region is CASSRTSGRSDANTGELFF. The DNA for the CDR3 is TGCGCCAGCAGCCGAACTAGCGGGAGATCTGACGCGAACACCGGGGAGCTGTTTTTT.

The chain has TRBV28 and TRBJ2-1; weak D call: TRBD2 (6 bases). In germline, CDR1 is MDHEN, CDR2 SYDVKM. V dropped 3 bases and J dropped 7 bases, with 10 bases sitting between them. This CDR3 has 13 amino acids. In nucleotides, the CDR3 is TGTGCCAGCAGTTTTGGGAGGCGAAATGAGCAGTTCTTC. It is translated as CASSFGRRNEQFF.

The rearrangement links TRBV5-1 to TRBJ2-1; maybe TRBD2 (6 bases). Trimming shortened V by 0 bases and J by 8 bases, and 18 bases separated the two germline ends. Germline V gene lookup returns CDR1 SGHRS and CDR2 YFSETQ. This CDR3 comprises 16 residues. As DNA, the CDR3 is TGCGCCAGCAGCTTGGGTCCTACGACTAGAGTGGATGAGCAGTTCTTC. It translates to CASSLGPTTRVDEQFF. The variable domain in full, completed from reference TRBV5-1 and TRBJ2-1, reads KAGVTQTPRYLIKTRGQQVTLSCSPISGHRSVSWYQQTPGQGLQFLFEYFSETQRNKGNFPGRFSGRQFSNSRSEMNVSTLELGDSALYLCASSLGPTTRVDEQFFGPGTRLTVL.

The V and J genes are TRBV2 and TRBJ1-2, with D possibly matching TRBD1 (6 bases). Germline CDR1 reads SNHLY; CDR2 reads FYNNEI. This CDR3 region has 13 residues. The V end was cut by 6 bases, the J end by 3 bases, with 11 bases between. CDR3 residues: CASSPGTYYGYTF. The DNA for the CDR3 is TGTGCCAGCAGCCCCGGGACATACTATGGCTACACCTTC.

This clone occurred once. This rearrangement joins TRBV6-1 to TRBJ1-1, with TRBD1 identical over 7 bases. The CDR3 covers 15 residues. V gave up 5 bases and J gave up 1 base; unmatched junction bases: 7. Germline V gene data show CDR1 as MNHNS and CDR2 as SASEGT. The CDR3 sequence: CASSPWTGRNTEAFF. CDR3 coding DNA: TGTGCCAGCAGTCCCTGGACAGGCCGGAACACTGAAGCTTTCTTT.

The chain employs TRBV7-2 and TRBJ2-1; the match to TRBD2 covers 8 bases. The CDR3 is 15 amino acids. Germline V lookup: CDR1 SGHTA, CDR2 FQGNSA. V shed 5 bases and J 7 bases; nucleotides not matched to a gene: 10. CDR3 nucleotide sequence: TGTGCCAGCAGCCTTTTGGGACTAGGGGTGAATGAGCAGTTCTTC. This gives the protein CASSLLGLGVNEQFF. Filled out from reference TRBV7-2 and TRBJ2-1, the complete variable domain reads GAGVSQSPSNKVTEKGKDVELRCDPISGHTALYWYRQSLGQGLEFLIYFQGNSAPDKSGLPSDRFSAERTGGSVSTLTIQRTQQEDSAVYLCASSLLGLGVNEQFFGPGTRLTVL.

The chain employs TRBV4-1 and TRBJ2-1; 7 nucleotides line up with TRBD2. Unmatched junction bases numbered 5, after V lost 0 bases and J lost 0 bases. CDR1 is MGHRA and CDR2 is YSYEKL in the germline V gene. This CDR3 is 17 amino acids long. Here the CDR3 DNA reads TGCGCCAGCAGCCAAGATCTAGCGGAAGGCTCCTACAATGAGCAGTTCTTC. Translation: CASSQDLAEGSYNEQFF.

This sequence joins TRBV27 and TRBJ2-2; TRBD2 might be the D (6 bases). This CDR3 is built from 13 residues. Germline CDR1 MNHEY, CDR2 SMNVEV (reference sequence). The germline V and J ends were trimmed by 6 bases and 7 bases, with 12 bases remaining between them. Here the CDR3 reads CASRTSLVGELFF. The CDR3 DNA reads as TGTGCCAGCAGAACTAGCCTCGTCGGGGAGCTGTTTTTT.